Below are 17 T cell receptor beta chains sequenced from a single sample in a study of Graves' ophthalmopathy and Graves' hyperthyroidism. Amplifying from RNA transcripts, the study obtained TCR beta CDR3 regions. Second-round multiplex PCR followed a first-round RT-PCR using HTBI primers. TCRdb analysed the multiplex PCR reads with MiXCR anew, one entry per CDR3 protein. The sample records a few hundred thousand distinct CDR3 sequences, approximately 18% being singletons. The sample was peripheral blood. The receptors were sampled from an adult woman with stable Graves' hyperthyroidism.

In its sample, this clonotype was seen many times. The CDR3 nucleotides read TGTGCCAGCAGTTTATCTCGGTCTCGAAGGGAGGAAAGCTCCTACGAGCAGTACTTC. This codes for CASSLSRSRREESSYEQYF. This sequence joins TRBV27 and TRBJ2-7; D might be TRBD2 (6 bases). Germline V gene sequence: CDR1 MNHEY, CDR2 SMNVEV (reference sequence). Trimming took 0 bases from V and 0 from J, leaving 21 bases between them. The length of the CDR3 is 19 residues.

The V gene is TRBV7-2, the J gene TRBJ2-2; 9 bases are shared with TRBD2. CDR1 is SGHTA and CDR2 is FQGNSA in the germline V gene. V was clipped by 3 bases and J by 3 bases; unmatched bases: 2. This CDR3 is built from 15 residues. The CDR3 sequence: CASSFRLADTGELFF. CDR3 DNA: TGTGCCAGCAGCTTTAGACTAGCGGACACCGGGGAGCTGTTTTTT.

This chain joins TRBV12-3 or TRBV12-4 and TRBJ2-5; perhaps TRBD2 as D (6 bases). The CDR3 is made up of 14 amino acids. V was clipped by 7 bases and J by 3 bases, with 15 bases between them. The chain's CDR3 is CASILRGTKETQYF. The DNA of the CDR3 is TGTGCCAGCATCCTCCGGGGGACCAAAGAGACCCAGTACTTC.

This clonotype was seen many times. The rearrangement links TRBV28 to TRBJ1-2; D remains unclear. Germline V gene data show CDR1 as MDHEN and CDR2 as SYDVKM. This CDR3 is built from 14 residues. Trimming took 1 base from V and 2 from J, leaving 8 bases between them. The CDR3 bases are TGTGCCAGCAGTTTATCCGAGAACAACTATGGCTACACCTTC. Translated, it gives CASSLSENNYGYTF.

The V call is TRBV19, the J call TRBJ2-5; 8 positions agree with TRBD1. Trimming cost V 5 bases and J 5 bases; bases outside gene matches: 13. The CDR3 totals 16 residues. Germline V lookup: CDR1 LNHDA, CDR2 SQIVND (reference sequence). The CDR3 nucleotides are TGTGCCAGTAGTCCCAGGACAGGGATGATAGGGGAGACCCAGTACTTC. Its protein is CASSPRTGMIGETQYF.

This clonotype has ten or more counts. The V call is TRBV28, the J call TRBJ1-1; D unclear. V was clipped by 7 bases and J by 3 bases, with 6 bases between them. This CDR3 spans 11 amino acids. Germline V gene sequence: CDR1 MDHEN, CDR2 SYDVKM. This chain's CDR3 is CASTRYTEAFF. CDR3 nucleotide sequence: TGTGCCAGCACCCGATACACTGAAGCTTTCTTT.

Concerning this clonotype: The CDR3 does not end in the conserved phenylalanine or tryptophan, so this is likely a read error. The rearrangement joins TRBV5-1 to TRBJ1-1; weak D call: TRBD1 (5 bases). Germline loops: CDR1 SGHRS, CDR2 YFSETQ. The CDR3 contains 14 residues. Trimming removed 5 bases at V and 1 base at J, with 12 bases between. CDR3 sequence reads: CASSSTAQNTEAFS. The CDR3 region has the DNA TGCGCCAGCAGTTCGACAGCCCAGAACACTGAAGCTTTCTCT.

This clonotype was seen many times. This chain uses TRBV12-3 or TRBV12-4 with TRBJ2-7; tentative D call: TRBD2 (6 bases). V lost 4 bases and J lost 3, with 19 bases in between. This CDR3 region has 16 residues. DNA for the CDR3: TGTGCCAGCAGTTCCTCGCCGGGAGTCGCGTACTACGAGCAGTACTTC. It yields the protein CASSSSPGVAYYEQYF.

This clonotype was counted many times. The CDR3 spells CASSRTSGSYQETQYF. The CDR3 nucleotides read TGTGCCAGCAGCCGGACTAGCGGGAGCTACCAAGAGACCCAGTACTTC. The gene calls are TRBV6-2 or TRBV6-3 and TRBJ2-5; 13 bases match TRBD2. CDR3 size: 16 residues. The trim removed 6 bases at V and 0 bases at J, leaving 4 bases unmatched. CDR1 and CDR2 from the germline V gene are MNHEY and SVGEGT.

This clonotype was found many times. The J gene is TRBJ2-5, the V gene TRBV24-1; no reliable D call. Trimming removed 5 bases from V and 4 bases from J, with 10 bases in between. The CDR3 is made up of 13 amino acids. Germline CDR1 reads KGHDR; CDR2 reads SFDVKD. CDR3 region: CATSGKGRETQYF. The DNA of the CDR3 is TGTGCCACCAGTGGAAAGGGTCGAGAGACCCAGTACTTC.

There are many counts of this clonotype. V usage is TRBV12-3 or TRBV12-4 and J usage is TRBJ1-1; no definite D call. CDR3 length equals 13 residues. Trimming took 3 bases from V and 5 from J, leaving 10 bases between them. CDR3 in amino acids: CASSFRPETEAFF. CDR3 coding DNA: TGTGCCAGCAGTTTTAGGCCAGAAACTGAAGCTTTCTTT.

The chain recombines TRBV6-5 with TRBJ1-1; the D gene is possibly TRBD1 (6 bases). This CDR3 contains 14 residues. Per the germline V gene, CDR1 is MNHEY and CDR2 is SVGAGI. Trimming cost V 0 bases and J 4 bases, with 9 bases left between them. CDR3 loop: CASSYSQGSTEAFF. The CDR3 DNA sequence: TGTGCCAGCAGTTACTCGCAGGGGAGCACTGAAGCTTTCTTT.

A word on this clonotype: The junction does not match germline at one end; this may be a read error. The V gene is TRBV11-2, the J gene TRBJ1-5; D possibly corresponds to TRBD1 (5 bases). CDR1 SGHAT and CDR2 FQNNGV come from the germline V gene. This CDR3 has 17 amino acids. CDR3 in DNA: TGTGCCAGCAGCTTAGGGGGCAGGGCTAATAGCTATCAGCCTCAGCATTTT. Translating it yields CASSLGGRANSYQPQHF.

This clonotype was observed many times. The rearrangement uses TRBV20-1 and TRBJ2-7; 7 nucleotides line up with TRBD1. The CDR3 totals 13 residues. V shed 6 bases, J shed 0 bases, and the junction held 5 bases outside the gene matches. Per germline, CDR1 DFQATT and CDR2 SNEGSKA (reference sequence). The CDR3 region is CSASGTASYEQYF. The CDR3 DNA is TGCAGTGCCTCCGGGACAGCCTCCTACGAGCAGTACTTC.

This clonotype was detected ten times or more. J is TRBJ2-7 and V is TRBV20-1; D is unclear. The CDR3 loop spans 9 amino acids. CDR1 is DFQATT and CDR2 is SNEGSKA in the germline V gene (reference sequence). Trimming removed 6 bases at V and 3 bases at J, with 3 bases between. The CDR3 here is CSANYEQYF. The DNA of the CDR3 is TGCAGTGCCAACTACGAGCAGTACTTC.

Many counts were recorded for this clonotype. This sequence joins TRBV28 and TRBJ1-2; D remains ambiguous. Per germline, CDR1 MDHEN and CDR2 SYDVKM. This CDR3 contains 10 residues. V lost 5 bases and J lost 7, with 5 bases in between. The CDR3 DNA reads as TGTGCCAGCAGTGGTCGTGGCTACACCTTC. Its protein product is CASSGRGYTF.

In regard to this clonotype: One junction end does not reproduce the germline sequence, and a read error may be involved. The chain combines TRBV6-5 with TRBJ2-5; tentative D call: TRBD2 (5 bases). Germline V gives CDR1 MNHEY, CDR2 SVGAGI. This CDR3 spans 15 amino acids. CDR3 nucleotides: TGCGCCAGCATTTACGGCTACGCCGGAGGAGAGACCCAGTACTTC. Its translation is CASIYGYAGGETQYF.